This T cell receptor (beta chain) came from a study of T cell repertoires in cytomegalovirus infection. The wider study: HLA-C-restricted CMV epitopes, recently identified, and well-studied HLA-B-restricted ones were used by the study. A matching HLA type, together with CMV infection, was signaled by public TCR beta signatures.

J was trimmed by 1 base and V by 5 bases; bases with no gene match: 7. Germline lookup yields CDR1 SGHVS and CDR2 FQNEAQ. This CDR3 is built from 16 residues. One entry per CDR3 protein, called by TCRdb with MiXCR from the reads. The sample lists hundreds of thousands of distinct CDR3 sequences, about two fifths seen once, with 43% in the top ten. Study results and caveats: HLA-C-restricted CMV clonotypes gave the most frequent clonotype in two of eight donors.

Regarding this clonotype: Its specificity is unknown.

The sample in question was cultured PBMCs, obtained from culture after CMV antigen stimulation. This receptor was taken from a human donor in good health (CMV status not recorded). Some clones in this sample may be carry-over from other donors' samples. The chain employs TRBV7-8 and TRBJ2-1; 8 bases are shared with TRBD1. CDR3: CASSLWTGISYNEQFF. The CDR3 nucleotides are TGTGCCAGCAGCCTGTGGACAGGGATTTCCTACAATGAGCAGTTCTTC.